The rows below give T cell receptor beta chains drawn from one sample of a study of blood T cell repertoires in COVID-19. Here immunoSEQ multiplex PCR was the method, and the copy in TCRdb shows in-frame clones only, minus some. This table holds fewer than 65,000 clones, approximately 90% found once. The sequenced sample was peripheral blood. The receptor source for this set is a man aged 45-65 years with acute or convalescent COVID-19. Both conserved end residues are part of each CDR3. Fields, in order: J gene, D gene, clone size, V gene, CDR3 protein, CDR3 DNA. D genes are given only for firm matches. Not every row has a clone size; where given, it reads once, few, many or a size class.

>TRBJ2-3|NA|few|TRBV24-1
CATSDMTGTPVDTQYF
TGTGCCACCAGTGACATGACAGGAACTCCCGTGGATACGCAGTATTTT
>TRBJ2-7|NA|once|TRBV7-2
CASSPQRGHYYEQYF
TGTGCCAGCAGCCCTCAAAGGGGCCATTACTACGAGCAGTACTTC
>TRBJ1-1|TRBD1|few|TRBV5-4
CASSPNSGTGVRGTEAFF
TGTGCCAGCAGCCCCAACTCGGGGACAGGGGTTAGAGGGACTGAAGCTTTCTTT
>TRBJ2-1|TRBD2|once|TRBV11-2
CASSLVAGEVGEQFF
TGTGCCAGCAGCTTAGTAGCGGGGGAAGTTGGTGAGCAGTTCTTC
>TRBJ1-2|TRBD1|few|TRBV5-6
CASSWDREGSNYGYTF
TGTGCCAGCAGCTGGGACAGGGAAGGGTCTAACTATGGCTACACCTTC
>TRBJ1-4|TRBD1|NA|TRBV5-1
CASSPGQVNEKLFF
TGCGCCAGCAGCCCGGGACAGGTGAATGAAAAACTGTTTTTT
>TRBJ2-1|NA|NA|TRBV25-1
CARTGLPDEQFF
TGTGCCAGGACGGGACTCCCAGATGAGCAGTTCTTC
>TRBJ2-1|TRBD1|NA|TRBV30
CACTGQAYYEQFF
TGTGCCTGCACCGGACAGGCGTACTATGAGCAGTTCTTC
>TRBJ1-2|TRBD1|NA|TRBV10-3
CAISEDRVIGYTF
TGTGCCATCAGTGAGGACAGGGTGATTGGCTACACCTTC
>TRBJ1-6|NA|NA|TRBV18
CASSDSKSPLHF
TGTGCCAGCTCAGACAGCAAATCACCCCTCCACTTT
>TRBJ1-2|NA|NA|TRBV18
CASSPPPSGGLYGYTF
TGTGCCAGCTCACCACCACCGTCCGGAGGACTCTATGGCTACACCTTC
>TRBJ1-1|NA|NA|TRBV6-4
CASSADIDTEAFF
TGTGCCAGCAGCGCCGATATAGACACTGAAGCTTTCTTT
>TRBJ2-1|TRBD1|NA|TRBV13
CASSRAGQGARSYNEQFF
TGTGCCAGCAGCCGCGCGGGACAGGGGGCGAGGTCCTACAATGAGCAGTTCTTC
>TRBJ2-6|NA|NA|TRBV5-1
CASSRIAGSGANVLTF
TGCGCCAGCAGCCGAATCGCAGGGTCTGGGGCCAACGTCCTGACTTTC
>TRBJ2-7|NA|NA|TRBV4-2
CASSQPGEGGGSYEQYF
TGTGCCAGCAGCCAACCAGGAGAGGGGGGGGGCTCCTACGAGCAGTACTTC
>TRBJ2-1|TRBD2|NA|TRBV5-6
CASSFRFSGDYNEQFF
TGTGCCAGCAGCTTTCGATTTAGCGGGGACTACAATGAGCAGTTCTTC
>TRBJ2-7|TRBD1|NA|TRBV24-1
CATSDPGQGNSYEQYF
TGTGCCACCAGTGATCCTGGACAGGGTAATTCCTACGAGCAGTACTTC
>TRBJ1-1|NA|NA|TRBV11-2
CASSRPGSSVSTEAFF
TGTGCCAGCAGCCGACCGGGGTCATCCGTGAGCACTGAAGCTTTCTTT
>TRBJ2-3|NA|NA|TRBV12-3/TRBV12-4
CASSWTTDTQYF
TGTGCCAGCAGTTGGACTACAGATACGCAGTATTTT
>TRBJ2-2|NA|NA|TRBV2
CASGGANTGELFF
TGTGCCAGCGGCGGCGCGAACACCGGGGAGCTGTTTTTT
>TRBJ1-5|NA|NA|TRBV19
CASTTGPRVGHSNQPQHF
TGTGCCAGTACCACCGGGCCCAGGGTGGGGCATAGCAATCAGCCCCAGCATTTT
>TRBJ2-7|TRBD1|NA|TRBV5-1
CASSLVGQGDEQYF
TGCGCCAGCAGCTTGGTGGGACAGGGTGACGAGCAGTACTTC
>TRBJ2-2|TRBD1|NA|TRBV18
CASSPTGTGPGELFF
TGTGCCAGCTCACCGACCGGGACAGGACCCGGGGAGCTGTTTTTT
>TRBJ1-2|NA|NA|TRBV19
CASSSSGGNNYGYTF
TGTGCCAGTAGTTCGAGTGGCGGGAATAACTATGGCTACACCTTC
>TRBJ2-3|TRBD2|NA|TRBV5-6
CASSLPGLAGGSTDTQYF
TGTGCCAGCAGCCTCCCGGGACTAGCGGGGGGCAGTACAGATACGCAGTATTTT
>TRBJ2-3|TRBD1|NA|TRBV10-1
CASRKFPGQGAADTQYF
TGCGCCAGCAGGAAATTTCCGGGACAGGGGGCCGCAGATACGCAGTATTTT
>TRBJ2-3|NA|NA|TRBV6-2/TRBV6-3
CASSPPGADTQYF
TGTGCCAGCAGTCCCCCAGGGGCAGATACGCAGTATTTT
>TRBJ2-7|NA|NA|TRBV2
CASIMSGAYEQYF
TGTGCCAGCATAATGAGCGGTGCCTACGAGCAGTACTTC
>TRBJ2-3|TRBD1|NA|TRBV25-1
CASSEWGQGTDTQYF
TGTGCCAGCAGTGAATGGGGACAGGGTACAGATACGCAGTATTTT
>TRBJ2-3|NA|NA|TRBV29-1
CSVAPGGRTDTQYF
TGCAGCGTCGCCCCCGGAGGACGCACAGATACGCAGTATTTT
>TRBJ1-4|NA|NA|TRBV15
CATPVGEEGEKLFF
TGTGCCACCCCCGTAGGAGAAGAGGGTGAAAAACTGTTTTTT
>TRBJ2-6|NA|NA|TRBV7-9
CASSLSGGANVLTF
TGTGCCAGCAGCTTAAGCGGTGGGGCCAACGTCCTGACTTTC
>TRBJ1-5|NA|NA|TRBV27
CASSPAAGQPQHF
TGTGCCAGCAGTCCTGCCGCGGGACAGCCCCAGCATTTT
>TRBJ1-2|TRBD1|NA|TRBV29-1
CSVEGGQGNYGYTF
TGCAGCGTTGAAGGGGGACAGGGCAATTATGGCTACACCTTC
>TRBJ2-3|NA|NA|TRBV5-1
CASSLRGGRPRTDTQYF
TGCGCCAGCAGCTTGCGAGGGGGTAGACCTCGCACAGATACGCAGTATTTT
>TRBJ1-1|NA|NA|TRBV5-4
CASSFDRENTEAFF
TGTGCCAGCAGCTTCGACAGAGAGAACACTGAAGCTTTCTTT
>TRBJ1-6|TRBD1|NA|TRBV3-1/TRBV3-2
CASRPRETGGNSPLHF
TGTGCCAGCAGACCCAGGGAAACAGGGGGTAATTCACCCCTCCACTTT
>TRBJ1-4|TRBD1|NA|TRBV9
CASGLGTGAQKLFF
TGTGCCAGCGGCCTGGGGACAGGGGCTCAGAAACTGTTTTTT
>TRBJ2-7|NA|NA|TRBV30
CAWNNPGTTPSYEQYF
TGTGCCTGGAATAACCCCGGGACAACTCCCTCCTACGAGCAGTACTTC
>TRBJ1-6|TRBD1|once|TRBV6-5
CASSRQGGNNSPLHF
TGTGCCAGCAGTCGACAGGGGGGCAATAATTCACCCCTCCACTTT
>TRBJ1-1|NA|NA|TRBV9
CASSVIPDTEAFF
TGTGCCAGCAGCGTAATCCCGGACACTGAAGCTTTCTTT
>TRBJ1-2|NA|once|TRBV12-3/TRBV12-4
CASSARANYGYTF
TGTGCCAGCAGTGCCAGGGCTAACTATGGCTACACCTTC
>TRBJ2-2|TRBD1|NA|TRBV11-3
CASSLGDRGRPGELFF
TGTGCCAGCAGCTTAGGAGACAGGGGGCGCCCCGGGGAGCTGTTTTTT
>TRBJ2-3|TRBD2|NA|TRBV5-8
CASSLGTSMGTDTQYF
TGTGCCAGCAGCCTTGGGACTAGTATGGGCACAGATACGCAGTATTTT
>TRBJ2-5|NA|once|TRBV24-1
CATSGIRGETQYF
TGTGCCACCAGTGGTATAAGAGGGGAGACCCAGTACTTC
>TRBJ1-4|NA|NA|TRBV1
CTSSLHPTREKLFF
TGCACCAGCAGCCTCCACCCCACCAGGGAAAAACTGTTTTTT
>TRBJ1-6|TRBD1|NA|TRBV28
CASSLRGGQGALRF
TGTGCCAGCAGTTTGCGGGGGGGACAGGGGGCTTTGCGCTTT
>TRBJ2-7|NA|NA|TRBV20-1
CSAKGTQQYF
TGCAGTGCTAAGGGGACACAGCAGTACTTC
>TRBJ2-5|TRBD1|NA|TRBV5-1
CASSLAPRQGMETQYF
TGCGCCAGCAGCTTGGCCCCGAGACAGGGTATGGAGACCCAGTACTTC
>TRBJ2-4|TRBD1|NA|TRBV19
CASSRRTGEDIQYF
TGTGCCAGTAGTCGCCGGACAGGGGAGGACATTCAGTACTTC
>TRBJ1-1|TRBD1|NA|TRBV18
CASSPGGQGMNTEAFF
TGTGCCAGCTCACCGGGGGGACAGGGCATGAACACTGAAGCTTTCTTT
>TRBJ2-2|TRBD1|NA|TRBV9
CASSVFGQANTGELFF
TGTGCCAGCAGCGTCTTCGGACAGGCGAACACCGGGGAGCTGTTTTTT
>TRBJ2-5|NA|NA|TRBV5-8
CASPYAGAGKETQYF
TGTGCCAGCCCATATGCGGGGGCCGGAAAAGAGACCCAGTACTTC
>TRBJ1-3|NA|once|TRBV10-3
CAISEAPGNTIYF
TGTGCCATCAGTGAAGCCCCCGGAAACACCATATATTTT
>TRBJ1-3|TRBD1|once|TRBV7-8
CASSLVVPGGSGNTIYF
TGTGCCAGCAGCTTAGTTGTACCAGGGGGTAGTGGAAACACCATATATTTT